This T cell receptor (beta chain) is drawn from a study of OX40 agonist ivuxolimab in advanced cancers. Across the whole study: Patient treatment consisted of intravenous ivuxolimab administration every 2 weeks at 0.01 to 10 mg/kg. It was permissible to have had prior anti-PD-1, anti-PD-L1 or anti-CTLA-4 therapy, and around 40% had some. Partial responses occurred in three patients (one hepatocellular carcinoma, two cutaneous melanoma).

Per the germline V gene, CDR1 is KGHSY and CDR2 is FQNENV. The CDR3 loop spans 15 amino acids. The data were produced by immunoSEQ multiplex PCR, yet TCRdb's version contains in-frame clones alone and is incomplete. This table holds tens of thousands of clones, about 84% found once. The chain is built from TRBV16 and TRBJ2-5; D gene ambiguous. Judging by the DNA end, TRBJ2-7 fits better; the J call may be wrong. The TCR sequence derives from an adult with an advanced solid tumor such as melanoma, head and neck, liver or kidney cancer. The source material was CD4+ or CD8+ T cells sorted from blood, sampled in a trial of the OX40 agonist ivuxolimab. This chain's CDR3 is CASSQSISLDYEQYF. CDR3 bases: TGTGCCAGCAGCCAATCGATCAGCCTGGACTACGAGCAGTACTTC.